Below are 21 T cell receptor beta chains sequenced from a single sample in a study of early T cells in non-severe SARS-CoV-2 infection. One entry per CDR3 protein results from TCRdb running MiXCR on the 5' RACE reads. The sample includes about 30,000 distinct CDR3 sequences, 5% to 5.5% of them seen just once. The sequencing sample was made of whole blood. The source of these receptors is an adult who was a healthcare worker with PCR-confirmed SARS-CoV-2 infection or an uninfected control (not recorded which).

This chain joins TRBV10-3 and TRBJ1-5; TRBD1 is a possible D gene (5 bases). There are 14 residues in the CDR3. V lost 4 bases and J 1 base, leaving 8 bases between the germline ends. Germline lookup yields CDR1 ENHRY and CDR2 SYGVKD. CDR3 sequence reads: CAISAGQSNQPQHF. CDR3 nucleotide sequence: TGTGCCATCAGTGCAGGGCAGAGCAATCAGCCCCAGCATTTT.

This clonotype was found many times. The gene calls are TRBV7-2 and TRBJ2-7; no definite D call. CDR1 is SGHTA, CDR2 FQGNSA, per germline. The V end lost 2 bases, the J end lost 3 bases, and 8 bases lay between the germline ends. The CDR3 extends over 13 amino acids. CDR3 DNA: TGTGCCAGCAGCTTAACGTCTAGCTACGAGCAGTACTTC. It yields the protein CASSLTSSYEQYF.

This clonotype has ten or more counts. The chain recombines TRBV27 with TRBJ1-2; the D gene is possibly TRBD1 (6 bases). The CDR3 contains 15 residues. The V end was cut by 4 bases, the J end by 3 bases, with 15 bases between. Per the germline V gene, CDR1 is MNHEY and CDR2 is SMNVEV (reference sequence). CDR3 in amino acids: CASSSLTGWDYGYTF. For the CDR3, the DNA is TGTGCCAGCAGTTCCTTAACAGGGTGGGACTATGGCTACACCTTC.

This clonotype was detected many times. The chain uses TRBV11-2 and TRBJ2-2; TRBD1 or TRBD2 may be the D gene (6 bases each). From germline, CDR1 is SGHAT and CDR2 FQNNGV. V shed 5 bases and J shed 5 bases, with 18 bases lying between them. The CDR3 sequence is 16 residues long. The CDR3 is CASSLTGGTSTGELFF. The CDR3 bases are TGTGCCAGCAGCCTGACTGGGGGGACATCGACCGGGGAGCTGTTTTTT. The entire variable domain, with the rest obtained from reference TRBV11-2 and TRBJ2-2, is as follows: EAGVAQSPRYKIIEKRQSVAFWCNPISGHATLYWYQQILGQGPKLLIQFQNNGVVDDSQLPKDRFSAERLKGVDSTLKIQPAKLEDSAVYLCASSLTGGTSTGELFFGEGSRLTVL.

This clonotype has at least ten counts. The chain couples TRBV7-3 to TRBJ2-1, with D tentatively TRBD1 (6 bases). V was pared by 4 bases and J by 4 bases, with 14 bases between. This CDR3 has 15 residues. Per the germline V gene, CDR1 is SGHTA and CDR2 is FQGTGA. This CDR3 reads CASSSEPTGYNEQFF. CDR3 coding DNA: TGTGCCAGCAGCTCGGAACCAACAGGGTACAATGAGCAGTTCTTC.

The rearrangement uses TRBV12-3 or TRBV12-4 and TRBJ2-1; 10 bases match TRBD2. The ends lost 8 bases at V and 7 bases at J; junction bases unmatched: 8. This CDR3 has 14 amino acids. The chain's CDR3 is CASGGLAVVNEQFF. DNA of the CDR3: TGTGCCAGCGGAGGACTAGCGGTAGTAAATGAGCAGTTCTTC.

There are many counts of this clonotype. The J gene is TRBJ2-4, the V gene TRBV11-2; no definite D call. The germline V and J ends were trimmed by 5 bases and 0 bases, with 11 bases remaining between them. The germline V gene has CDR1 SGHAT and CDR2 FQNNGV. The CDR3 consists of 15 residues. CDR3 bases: TGTGCCAGCAGCCCCCTTTCATCAGCCAAAAACATTCAGTACTTC. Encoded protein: CASSPLSSAKNIQYF.

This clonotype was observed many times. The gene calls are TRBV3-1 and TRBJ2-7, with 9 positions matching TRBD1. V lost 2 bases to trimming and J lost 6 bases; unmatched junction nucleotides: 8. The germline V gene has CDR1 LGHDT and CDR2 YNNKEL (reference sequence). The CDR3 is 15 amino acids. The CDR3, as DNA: TGTGCCAGCAGCCAACAATACCGACAGGGGGGCGAGCAGTACTTC. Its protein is CASSQQYRQGGEQYF.

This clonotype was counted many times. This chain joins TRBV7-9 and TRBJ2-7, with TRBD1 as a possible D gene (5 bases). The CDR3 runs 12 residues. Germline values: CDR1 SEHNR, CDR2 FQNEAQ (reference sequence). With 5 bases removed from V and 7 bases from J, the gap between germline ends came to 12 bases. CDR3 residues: CASSRQLGEQYF. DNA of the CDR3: TGTGCCAGCAGCCGACAGCTGGGGGAGCAGTACTTC.

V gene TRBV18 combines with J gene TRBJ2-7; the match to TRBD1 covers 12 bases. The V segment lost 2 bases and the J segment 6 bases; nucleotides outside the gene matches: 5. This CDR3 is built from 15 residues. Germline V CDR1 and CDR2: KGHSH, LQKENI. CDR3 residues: CASSPGGQGAFEQYF. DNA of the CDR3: TGTGCCAGCTCACCAGGGGGACAGGGGGCTTTCGAGCAGTACTTC.

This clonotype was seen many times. CDR3 sequence: CASSPTHRNQPQHF. CDR3 sequence (DNA): TGTGCCAGCAGCCCTACTCACAGGAATCAGCCCCAGCATTTT. The rearrangement uses TRBV27 and TRBJ1-5, with D tentatively TRBD1 (5 bases). The V end was cut by 6 bases, the J end by 4 bases, with 13 bases between. Germline loops: CDR1 MNHEY, CDR2 SMNVEV (reference sequence). The CDR3 sequence is 14 residues long.

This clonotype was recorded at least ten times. The CDR3 reads CASSFLTRDTQYF. The DNA of the CDR3 is TGTGCCAGCAGTTTCCTTACCCGAGATACGCAGTATTTT. The chain joins TRBV27 to TRBJ2-3, with D hard to call. This CDR3 spans 13 amino acids. The germline gives CDR1 MNHEY, CDR2 SMNVEV (reference sequence). With 3 bases removed from V and 5 bases from J, the gap between germline ends came to 9 bases.

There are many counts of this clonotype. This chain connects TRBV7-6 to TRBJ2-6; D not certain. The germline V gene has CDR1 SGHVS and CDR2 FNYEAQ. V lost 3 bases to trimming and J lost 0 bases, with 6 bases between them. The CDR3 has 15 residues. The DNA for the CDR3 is TGTGCCAGCAGCTTTGTGGGCTCTGGGGCCAACGTCCTGACTTTC. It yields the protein CASSFVGSGANVLTF.

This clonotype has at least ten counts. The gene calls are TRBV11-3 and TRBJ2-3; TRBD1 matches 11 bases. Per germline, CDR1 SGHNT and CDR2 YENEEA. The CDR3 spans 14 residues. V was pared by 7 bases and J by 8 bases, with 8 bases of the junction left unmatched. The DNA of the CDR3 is TGTGCCAGCACGTGGACAGGGGGCGGGAGTACGCAGTATTTT. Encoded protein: CASTWTGGGSTQYF.

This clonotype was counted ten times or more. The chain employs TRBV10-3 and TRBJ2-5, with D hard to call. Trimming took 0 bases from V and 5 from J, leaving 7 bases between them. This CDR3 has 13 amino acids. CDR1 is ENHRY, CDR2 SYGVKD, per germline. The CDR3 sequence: CAISESPTETQYF. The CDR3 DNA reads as TGTGCCATCAGTGAGTCTCCCACGGAGACCCAGTACTTC.

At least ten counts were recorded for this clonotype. CDR3 loop: CASRPTGSPSNTEAFF. For the CDR3, the DNA is TGTGCCAGCAGACCAACAGGGTCCCCCTCGAACACTGAAGCTTTCTTT. The genes are TRBV5-4 and TRBJ1-1; a weak D match, TRBD1 (6 bases). This CDR3 is built from 16 residues. Germline lookup yields CDR1 SGHNT and CDR2 YYREEE (reference sequence). Between the trimmed V and J ends, which lost 5 bases and 1 base, there was a span of 18 bases.

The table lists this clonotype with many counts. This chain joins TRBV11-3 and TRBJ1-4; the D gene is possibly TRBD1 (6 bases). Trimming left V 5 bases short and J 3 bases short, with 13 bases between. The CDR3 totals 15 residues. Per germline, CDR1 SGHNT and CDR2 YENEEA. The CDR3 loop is CASSNLQGANEKLFF. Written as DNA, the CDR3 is TGTGCCAGCAGCAACCTACAGGGAGCTAATGAAAAACTGTTTTTT.

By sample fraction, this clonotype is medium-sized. CDR3 coding DNA: TGTGCTAGTGGGCTCTCACTCACCGGGGAGCTGTTTTTT. Translating it yields CASGLSLTGELFF. V and J are TRBV12-5 and TRBJ2-2; D is uncertain. Germline loops: CDR1 LGHNT, CDR2 FRNRAP. Trimming left V 6 bases short and J 4 bases short, with 9 bases between. This CDR3 region has 13 residues.

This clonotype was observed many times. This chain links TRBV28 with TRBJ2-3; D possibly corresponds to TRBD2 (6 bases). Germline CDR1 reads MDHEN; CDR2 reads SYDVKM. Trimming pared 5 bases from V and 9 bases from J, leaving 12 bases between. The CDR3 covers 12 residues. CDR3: CASSRVGSTQYF. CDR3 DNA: TGTGCCAGCAGTCGAGTCGGGAGCACGCAGTATTTT.

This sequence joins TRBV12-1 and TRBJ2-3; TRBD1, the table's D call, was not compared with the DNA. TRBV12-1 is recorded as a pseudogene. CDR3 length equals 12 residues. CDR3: CASKRPPDTQYF. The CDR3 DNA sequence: TGTGCCAGCAAGCGTCCCCCAGATACGCAGTATTTT.

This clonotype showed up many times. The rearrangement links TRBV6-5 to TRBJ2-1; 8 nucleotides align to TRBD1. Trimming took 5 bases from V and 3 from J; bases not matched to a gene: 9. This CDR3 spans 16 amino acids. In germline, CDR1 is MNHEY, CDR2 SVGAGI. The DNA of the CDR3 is TGTGCCAGCAGTGAGACAGGGGATGGAGACTACAATGAGCAGTTCTTC. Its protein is CASSETGDGDYNEQFF.